Listed below are T cell receptor beta chains from one sample, sequenced in a study of blood T cell repertoires in COVID-19. Some clones are missing from TCRdb's copy, which holds only in-frame ones; the method was immunoSEQ multiplex PCR. Among under 100,000 clones listed, around four fifths were seen once. Sequencing input: peripheral blood. The receptor set was obtained from a woman between 70 and 85 years old with active or convalescent COVID-19. CDR3s include the opening cysteine and the closing phenylalanine or tryptophan. D genes are given only for firm matches. Size is omitted from some rows. Given values are once, few, many or a class for expanded clones.

>NA|16|TRBV11-3|TRBJ2-1|TRBD2
CASSLQQRGAYNEQFF
TGTGCCAGCAGCCTCCAGCAGCGGGGGGCCTACAATGAGCAGTTCTTC
>NA|15|TRBV3-1/TRBV3-2|TRBJ2-5|TRBD1
CASSQGGQWTETQYF
TGTGCCAGCAGCCAAGGGGGACAGTGGACGGAGACCCAGTACTTC
>NA|12|TRBV5-1|TRBJ2-3|NA
CASSVLPDTQYF
TGCGCCAGCAGCGTCCTACCAGATACGCAGTATTTT
>NA|16|TRBV4-3|TRBJ1-6|TRBD1
CASSLGTLTGDSPLHF
TGCGCCAGCAGCTTAGGGACACTCACAGGGGACTCACCCCTCCACTTT
>NA|14|TRBV7-2|TRBJ2-7|NA
CASSVRSLDYEQYF
TGTGCCAGCAGCGTCCGGTCGCTAGACTACGAGCAGTACTTC
>once|13|TRBV12-3/TRBV12-4|TRBJ2-2|NA
CASSPGLFGELFF
TGTGCCAGCAGTCCGGGACTTTTCGGGGAGCTGTTTTTT
>NA|13|TRBV2|TRBJ1-5|NA
CASSGPTNQPQHF
TGTGCCAGCAGTGGCCCAACTAATCAGCCCCAGCATTTT
>NA|12|TRBV19|TRBJ1-5|NA
CASMGGNQPQHF
TGTGCCAGTATGGGAGGCAATCAGCCCCAGCATTTT
>few|14|TRBV5-1|TRBJ2-1|NA
CASSPEAAGNEQFF
TGCGCCAGCAGCCCCGAGGCGGCGGGCAATGAGCAGTTCTTC
>NA|16|TRBV6-5|TRBJ1-1|NA
CASSYSTGGGNTEAFF
TGTGCCAGCAGTTACTCGACTGGGGGCGGTAACACTGAAGCTTTCTTT
>NA|15|TRBV2|TRBJ1-2|TRBD1
CASSLFSGTGGGYTF
TGTGCCAGCAGTCTTTTTTCCGGGACAGGGGGTGGCTACACCTTC
>NA|16|TRBV5-4|TRBJ2-1|TRBD2
CASSLALAGGYQEQFF
TGTGCCAGCAGCTTGGCTTTGGCGGGGGGGTATCAGGAGCAGTTCTTC
>NA|12|TRBV12-3/TRBV12-4|TRBJ1-2|NA
CASSLPSRGYTF
TGTGCCAGCAGTTTGCCAAGTAGAGGCTACACCTTC
>few|17|TRBV19|TRBJ1-1|NA
CASSIEAEKRMNTEAFF
TGTGCCAGTAGTATAGAGGCAGAAAAAAGAATGAACACTGAAGCTTTCTTT
>once|17|TRBV18|TRBJ2-2|TRBD2
CASSPGLAGGNTGELFF
TGTGCCAGCTCACCAGGACTAGCGGGGGGAAACACCGGGGAGCTGTTTTTT
>NA|12|TRBV29-1|TRBJ1-1|NA
CSSQGQNTEAFF
TGCAGCTCCCAGGGACAGAACACTGAAGCTTTCTTT
>NA|15|TRBV29-1|TRBJ1-3|NA
CSVGVPPGFGNTIYF
TGCAGCGTTGGGGTCCCCCCAGGGTTCGGAAACACCATATATTTT
>once|14|TRBV5-4|TRBJ1-2|TRBD1
CASSSGTENYGYTF
TGTGCCAGCAGCTCCGGGACAGAAAACTATGGCTACACCTTC
>NA|20|TRBV21-1|TRBJ2-2|NA
CASSKALSAHWGGGGGELFF
TGTGCCAGCAGCAAAGCGCTTTCTGCCCATTGGGGGGGTGGAGGCGGGGAGCTGTTTTTT
>few|14|TRBV6-5|TRBJ2-7|TRBD1
CASQPNGQGYEQYF
TGTGCCAGCCAACCTAACGGACAGGGCTACGAGCAGTACTTC
>NA|18|TRBV27|TRBJ2-7|TRBD1
CASSSSRSRGPRTYEQYF
TGTGCCAGCAGTTCAAGCCGCTCGAGGGGGCCCCGAACCTACGAGCAGTACTTC
>once|16|TRBV7-2|TRBJ2-7|TRBD2
CASSLDASGGPYEQYF
TGTGCCAGCAGCTTAGATGCTAGCGGGGGACCCTACGAGCAGTACTTC
>NA|16|TRBV18|TRBJ1-2|NA
CASSRDGAGSGYGYTF
TGTGCCAGCTCACGAGACGGTGCGGGGTCTGGCTATGGCTACACCTTC
>NA|12|TRBV3-1/TRBV3-2|TRBJ1-1|NA
CASSQVETEAFF
TGTGCCAGCAGCCAAGTGGAGACTGAAGCTTTCTTT
>once|12|TRBV2|TRBJ1-1|NA
CASSEDSPEAFF
TGTGCCAGCAGTGAAGACAGCCCTGAAGCTTTCTTT
>NA|16|TRBV6-2/TRBV6-3|TRBJ2-3|TRBD1
CASSRLGQGSPDTQYF
TGTGCCAGCAGTCGCTTGGGACAGGGGAGTCCAGATACGCAGTATTTT
>NA|16|TRBV6-6|TRBJ2-6|TRBD1
CASSRSTGVGANVLTF
TGTGCCAGCAGTCGATCTACAGGGGTTGGGGCCAACGTCCTGACTTTC
>NA|15|TRBV2|TRBJ2-3|TRBD2
CASSRGGLVTNTQYF
TGTGCCAGCAGTCGCGGGGGACTAGTTACGAATACGCAGTATTTT